The TCR beta chain described here comes from a study of blood T cell repertoires in COVID-19. Overall study context: The analysed material was cDNA or gDNA that came from T cells, B-cell-depleted T cells, or PBMCs.

With 1 base removed from V and 0 bases from J, the gap between germline ends came to 10 bases. Germline CDR1 and CDR2: LGHDT and YNNKEL (reference sequence). This CDR3 contains 16 residues. Per the original data handling: From reference gene primer amplification, estimates of nucleated cell counts were derived. Generated by immunoSEQ multiplex PCR, the TCRdb table keeps only in-frame clones and is missing some. That table supplies the V and J calls and clone size; D and trimming were determined from the DNA. The sample carries some 66,000 clones, 82% recorded once. V is TRBV3-1 (or the pseudogene TRBV3-2) and J is TRBJ1-5; perhaps TRBD1 as D (6 bases). Sequencing used peripheral blood. This clonotype originated in a man in his 60s with acute or convalescent COVID-19. The CDR3: CASSQGTVNSNQPQHF. CDR3 nucleotide sequence: TGTGCCAGCAGCCAAGGGACAGTCAATAGCAATCAGCCCCAGCATTTT.